This T cell receptor beta chain emerged from a study of blood T cell repertoires in COVID-19. Study at large: Sources were T cells, B-cell-depleted T cells, or PBMCs; the material itself was cDNA or gDNA.

Clones were sequenced by immunoSEQ multiplex PCR, and TCRdb holds only the in-frame ones, with some missing. Here the sample spans around 250,000 clones, around 84% being singletons. Per the germline V gene, CDR1 is SGHDT and CDR2 is YYEEEE. V shed 4 bases, J shed 13 bases, and the junction held 14 bases outside the gene matches. CDR3 size: 15 residues. The specimen was peripheral blood. This clonotype was sampled from a woman aged 40 to 50 who had recovered from COVID-19. This chain connects TRBV5-6 to TRBJ1-6; 7 nucleotides line up with TRBD1. The CDR3 region is CASSDTGAALGPLHF. In nucleotides, the CDR3 is TGTGCCAGCAGCGACACAGGGGCTGCTCTCGGGCCCCTCCACTTT.